Here is one T cell receptor beta chain with its context. Since no conserved phenylalanine or tryptophan closes the CDR3, a read error is the likely cause. Profiles of TCR beta VDJ and CDR3 were generated from a genomic DNA template. One entry per CDR3 protein, called by TCRdb with MiXCR from the reads. The sample has under 350,000 distinct CDR3 sequences; roughly 53% are singletons. Whoever was chosen for sequencing had shown CD8+CD57+ cell expansion by flow cytometry. Blood was sampled before the patients had received any therapy. The sample is drawn from a study of CD8+CD57+ T cells in acquired aplastic anemia. Overall study context: An average of 3.2 ug of DNA was obtained from sorted CD4+ and CD8+ cells.

The specimen was sorted CD4+, CD8+, or CD8+CD57+ T cells (not recorded which) from PBMCs. This receptor was identified in a human donor with aplastic anemia.

This CDR3 is CASSDGTGGTEELFL. The CDR3 DNA sequence: TGTGCCAGCAGTGACGGGACAGGTGGAACCGAGGAGCTGTTTCTT. This chain joins TRBV9 and TRBJ2-2; the match to TRBD1 covers 8 bases. Germline values: CDR1 SGDLS, CDR2 YYNGEE. The CDR3 contains 15 residues.